This T cell receptor beta chain was identified during a study of shared clonotypes between healthy human individuals. Study conclusions and caveats: In the sorted subsets, rarefaction showed sequencing was incomplete despite large depth. The study sampled only blood, and tissue repertoires likely differ. Deeper or shallower sequencing was expected to change how clonotypes are shared among donors. Compared with clonotypes that all four donors shared, non-shared clonotypes had lower generation probabilities.

Of note for this clone: Its antigen remains unidentified.

Germline CDR1 is GTSNPN and CDR2 is SVGIG (reference sequence). Trimming at V came to 5 bases and at J to 1 base, leaving 7 bases not matched to a gene. This CDR3 contains 14 residues. Assay: immunoSEQ multiplex PCR; the TCRdb copy retains only in-frame clones and omits some. Here the sample spans about 2.4 million clones, roughly 92% being singletons. V and J are TRBV30 and TRBJ2-7; TRBD2 matches at 8 bases. The source is a man between 18 and 29 years old in good health. Sequencing was carried out using naive CD4+ T cells sorted from blood. Subset: CD45RA+ positively selected. The CDR3 sequence: CAWAGTRSSYEQYF. The CDR3 DNA reads TGTGCCTGGGCCGGGACTAGAAGTTCCTACGAGCAGTACTTC.